One sample yielded the 8 T cell receptor beta chains listed below, sequenced in a study of shared clonotypes between healthy human individuals. The table came from immunoSEQ multiplex PCR; TCRdb's copy has only in-frame clones and leaves some out. Among about 1 million clones listed, roughly 80% were seen once. The specimen was memory CD4+ T cells sorted from blood. Subset of the sample: CD45RA-negative fraction. Source of these receptors: a man in his late teens or twenties in good health.

The rearrangement links TRBV2 to TRBJ2-3; D not certain. The germline gives CDR1 SNHLY, CDR2 FYNNEI. V lost 5 bases to trimming and J lost 0 bases, with 9 bases between them. The CDR3 is 14 amino acids. The CDR3 coding sequence is TGTGCCAGCAGTAAGGAACTTAGCACAGATACGCAGTATTTT. Translated, it gives CASSKELSTDTQYF. Based on the CDR3 plus reference TRBV2 and TRBJ2-3, the full variable domain is EPEVTQTPSHQVTQMGQEVILRCVPISNHLYFYWYRQILGQKVEFLVSFYNNEISEKSEIFDDQFSVERPDGSNFTLKIRSTKLEDSAMYFCASSKELSTDTQYFGPGTRLTVL.

The V and J genes are TRBV5-1 and TRBJ1-4; no clear D. The CDR3 loop spans 13 amino acids. Germline V gene sequence: CDR1 SGHRS, CDR2 YFSETQ. Trimming left V 5 bases short and J 0 bases short, with 5 bases between. The CDR3 coding sequence is TGCGCCAGCAGTCTTACAACTAATGAAAAACTGTTTTTT. This codes for CASSLTTNEKLFF.

A word on this clone: This CDR3 is also generated by other DNA sequences in the sample. This chain uses TRBV5-1 with TRBJ2-1, with 7 nucleotides matching TRBD2. Trimming took 0 bases from V and 1 from J; bases not matched to a gene: 1. Germline V gene data show CDR1 as SGHRS and CDR2 as YFSETQ. This CDR3 has 15 residues. The CDR3 here is CASSLGGSSYNEQFF. Written as DNA, the CDR3 is TGCGCCAGCAGCTTGGGCGGGAGTTCCTACAATGAGCAGTTCTTC.

The chain joins TRBV6-1 to TRBJ2-7; 8 nucleotides agree with TRBD2. Per germline, CDR1 MNHNS and CDR2 SASEGT. The junction had 7 bases not matched to a gene; V was cut back by 8 bases and J by 4 bases. The CDR3 extends over 13 amino acids. The CDR3 loop reads CASLVAGLYEQYF. CDR3 DNA sequence: TGTGCCAGCCTTGTAGCGGGATTATACGAGCAGTACTTC.

The table lists this clone with a count of one. The rearrangement joins TRBV19 to TRBJ2-1, with a possible D match to TRBD1 (5 bases). The CDR3 runs 13 residues. Germline loops: CDR1 LNHDA, CDR2 SQIVND (reference sequence). Trimming removed 5 bases from V and 8 bases from J, with 13 bases in between. The CDR3 DNA follows: TGTGCCAGTAGTCCTTGGGCAGGGTATGAGCAGTTCTTC. It encodes CASSPWAGYEQFF.

The chain joins TRBV2 to TRBJ1-6; D gene uncertain. The length of the CDR3 is 15 residues. The V and J ends lost 7 bases and 7 bases respectively, with 17 bases between them. Germline V gene data show CDR1 as SNHLY and CDR2 as FYNNEI. CDR3 sequence reads: CASTEGRRGNSPLHF. The CDR3 DNA is TGTGCCAGCACCGAAGGTCGTCGAGGGAATTCACCCCTCCACTTT.

The chain is built from TRBV19 and TRBJ1-3, with 9 bases aligning to TRBD1. The CDR3 is 13 residues long. J gave up 9 bases and V 6 bases, and 6 bases lay outside the gene matches. The germline V gene has CDR1 LNHDA and CDR2 SQIVND (reference sequence). DNA for the CDR3: TGTGCCAGTAGCTCGGGACAGGGAGTCACCATATATTTT. This encodes CASSSGQGVTIYF. The variable domain in full, completed from reference TRBV19 and TRBJ1-3, reads DGGITQSPKYLFRKEGQNVTLSCEQNLNHDAMYWYRQDPGQGLRLIYYSQIVNDFQKGDIAEGYSVSREKKESFPLTVTSAQKNPTAFYLCASSSGQGVTIYFGEGSWLTVV.

The chain joins TRBV6-5 to TRBJ2-3, with D unclear. Germline values: CDR1 MNHEY, CDR2 SVGAGI. V was trimmed by 2 bases and J by 6 bases, leaving 15 bases between them. The CDR3 is 15 residues long. CDR3 nucleotide sequence: TGTGCCAGCAGTTACCGCCTGAATTGGGCTGATACGCAGTATTTT. Protein: CASSYRLNWADTQYF.